Listed here is a single T cell receptor beta chain. Its antigen is currently unknown. Germline CDR1 is LGHNA and CDR2 is YNFKEQ. CDR3 length: 16 amino acids. V was pared by 1 base and J by 6 bases, with 6 bases of the junction left unmatched. PCR used 60 Vbeta primers and 13 Jbeta primers. Profiling relied on immunoSEQ multiplex PCR, and the TCRdb table lists in-frame clones only, not all of them. The repertoire consists of around 160,000 clones, with about 77% occurring once and the leading ten covering about 2.6%. The data derive from a study of cytomegalovirus exposure and HLA in healthy donors. Overall study results and limits: Researchers reported that a few CMV-associated chains were confirmed in vitro as CMV antigen-specific. The study reported that TCR beta sequences accurately predicted HLA-A and HLA-B alleles in most subjects.

The clonotype comes from a woman in her 40s in good health and CMV-seropositive. This chain connects TRBV4-2 to TRBJ2-4; 10 positions agree with TRBD2. The sequenced material came from PBMCs. The DNA for the CDR3 is TGTGCCAGCAGCCAAGGGGAGCGGGAGGGGGGAAACATTCAGTACTTC. Its translation is CASSQGEREGGNIQYF.